These T cell receptor beta chains were read from a single sample in a study of T cells after yellow fever vaccination. TCRdb used MiXCR to reprocess the 5' RACE reads, holding one entry per CDR3 protein. The sample shows about 500,000 distinct CDR3 sequences, around 17% of them seen only once. The sample here was PBMCs, taken 5 to 6 days after the first yellow fever vaccination. All receptors come from a man aged 18 to 30 who received the YFV17D yellow fever vaccine. CDR3s include the opening cysteine and the closing phenylalanine or tryptophan. The order of the fields is D gene, clone size, V gene, CDR3 length, J gene, CDR3 DNA, CDR3 protein. A D gene is named only where the DNA matches it firmly. Expanded clones get a size class; other rows say once, few or many, or leave the size out.

TRBD2	once	TRBV10-3	16	TRBJ2-1	TGTGCCATCAAAGAAAGGGTGGGACTAGGGAGCGGTGAGCAGTTCTTC	CAIKERVGLGSGEQFF
NA	NA	TRBV12-3/TRBV12-4	14	TRBJ2-2	TGTGCCAGCAGTCTGGACCCGGTTCCCGGGGAGCTGTTTTTT	CASSLDPVPGELFF
NA	NA	TRBV18	18	TRBJ1-6	TGTGCCAGCTCCACTAACGGGGGGTCCAGCTCCTATAATTCACCCCTCCACTTT	CASSTNGGSSSYNSPLHF
NA	many	TRBV20-1	15	TRBJ2-6	TGCAGTGCTAGAGGGGGGAACTCTGGGGCCAACGTCCTGACTTTC	CSARGGNSGANVLTF
TRBD1	few	TRBV27	16	TRBJ1-6	TGTGCCAGCAGTTTACCCCCGGACAGGGGAAATTCACCCCTCCACTTT	CASSLPPDRGNSPLHF
NA	few	TRBV5-1	15	TRBJ2-4	TGCGCCAGCAGCTCGGCCTGGGGCAGCCAAAACATTCAGTACTTC	CASSSAWGSQNIQYF
NA	many	TRBV5-1	16	TRBJ2-6	TGCGCCAGCAGCTGGGACGGTCTCTCTGGGGCCAACGTCCTGACTTTC	CASSWDGLSGANVLTF
NA	NA	TRBV15	13	TRBJ1-1	TGTGCCACCAGCAGAGATGGACGGGTGGAAGCTTTCTTT	CATSRDGRVEAFF
NA	few	TRBV14	16	TRBJ2-5	TGTGCCAGCAGCCCAACTTCATCCCGGGACCTAGAGACCCAGTACTTC	CASSPTSSRDLETQYF
NA	NA	TRBV28	11	TRBJ1-3	TGTGCCAGCCGGGGATCAAACACCATATATTTT	CASRGSNTIYF
NA	few	TRBV7-2	18	TRBJ2-1	TGTGCCAGCAGCTTAGGGGTAACTCACCCCCTCTCCTACAATGAGCAGTTCTTC	CASSLGVTHPLSYNEQFF
NA	few	TRBV12-3/TRBV12-4	12	TRBJ2-3	TGTGCCAGCAGTTTGAACCCACCCACGCAGTATTTT	CASSLNPPTQYF
NA	NA	TRBV9	12	TRBJ1-2	TGTGCCAGCAGAGAAAATTTATCTGGCTACACCTTC	CASRENLSGYTF
NA	NA	TRBV4-1	14	TRBJ1-3	TGCGCCAGCAGCCGGACCGACTCTGGAAACACCATATATTTT	CASSRTDSGNTIYF
TRBD1	NA	TRBV20-1	14	TRBJ2-7	TGCAGTGCTACAGAGACAGGGGTCCGATACGAGCAGTACTTC	CSATETGVRYEQYF
TRBD1	few	TRBV12-3/TRBV12-4	15	TRBJ1-2	TGTGCCAGCAGTTGGGCACTGGACAGGGGGGATGGCTACACCTTC	CASSWALDRGDGYTF
TRBD1	many	TRBV7-9	17	TRBJ2-7	TGTGCCAGCAGCCCAGCGGTCCGGCCAGGGGGCTCGTACGAGCAGTACTTC	CASSPAVRPGGSYEQYF
TRBD2	NA	TRBV2	17	TRBJ2-3	TGTGCCAGCAGTTCTACACTAGCGGGGGGGCCTCCAGATACGCAGTATTTT	CASSSTLAGGPPDTQYF
NA	few	TRBV27	15	TRBJ2-1	TGTGCCAGCAGTCTCCAAGGGGCCATGAACAATGAGCAGTTCTTC	CASSLQGAMNNEQFF
NA	many	TRBV12-3/TRBV12-4	12	TRBJ2-5	TGTGCCAGCAGCCGGGGCCCAGAGACCCAGTACTTC	CASSRGPETQYF
NA	few	TRBV6-5	16	TRBJ1-1	TGTGCCAGCAGTTACTTAGGCCAGAGGAAGAACACTGAAGCTTTCTTT	CASSYLGQRKNTEAFF
NA	few	TRBV5-1	16	TRBJ1-4	TGCGCCAGCAGCTTGAAGACGGCCGCAACTAATGAAAAACTGTTTTTT	CASSLKTAATNEKLFF
TRBD2	few	TRBV4-3	17	TRBJ2-1	TGCGCCAGCAGCCAAGCGGCTAGCGGGGGGATAGACAATGAGCAGTTCTTC	CASSQAASGGIDNEQFF
TRBD1	NA	TRBV5-5	15	TRBJ2-7	TGTGCCAGCGAAACAGGGGCGAATTCTAAGGACGAGCAGTACTTC	CASETGANSKDEQYF
NA	many	TRBV10-2	14	TRBJ2-4	TGCGCCAGCAGCCGACAGGTAGCCAAAAACATTCAGTACTTC	CASSRQVAKNIQYF
TRBD1	few	TRBV9	14	TRBJ2-4	TGTGCCAGCAGCCAAGGGACAGGGATGAACATTCAGTACTTC	CASSQGTGMNIQYF
NA	few	TRBV28	17	TRBJ2-5	TGTGCCAGCAGTTCGGGTAGGCGGGCGCGAAGTCTAGAGACCCAGTACTTC	CASSSGRRARSLETQYF
NA	NA	TRBV7-9	13	TRBJ2-3	TGTGCCAGCAGTTTCGAAGGGGGGGATACGCAGTATTTT	CASSFEGGDTQYF
NA	few	TRBV7-2	12	TRBJ2-1	TGTGCCAGCAGCTTCCTAGCTCCGGAGCAGTTCTTC	CASSFLAPEQFF
NA	NA	TRBV29-1	13	TRBJ1-1	TGCAGCGTTGAAGAGTGGGGGTCCCCAGAAGCTTTCTTT	CSVEEWGSPEAFF
TRBD2	NA	TRBV2	14	TRBJ2-5	TGTGCCAGCAGCGTGAGCGGGAGCCAAGAGACCCAGTACTTC	CASSVSGSQETQYF
NA	few	TRBV12-3/TRBV12-4	14	TRBJ1-4	TGTGCCAGCAGTTTCAAGAGGGCGGATGAAAAACTGTTTTTT	CASSFKRADEKLFF